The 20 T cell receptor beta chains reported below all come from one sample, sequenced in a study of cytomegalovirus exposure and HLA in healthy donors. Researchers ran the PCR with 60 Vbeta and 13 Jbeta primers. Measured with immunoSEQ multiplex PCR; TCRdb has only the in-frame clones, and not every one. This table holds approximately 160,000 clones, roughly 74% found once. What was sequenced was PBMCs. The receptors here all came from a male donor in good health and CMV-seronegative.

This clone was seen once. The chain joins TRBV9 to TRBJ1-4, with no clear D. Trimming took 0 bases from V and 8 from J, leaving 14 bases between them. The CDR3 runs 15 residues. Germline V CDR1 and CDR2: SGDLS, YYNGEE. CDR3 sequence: CASSVVGRAGEKLFF. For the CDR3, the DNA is TGTGCCAGCAGCGTAGTCGGAAGGGCGGGGGAAAAACTGTTTTTT.

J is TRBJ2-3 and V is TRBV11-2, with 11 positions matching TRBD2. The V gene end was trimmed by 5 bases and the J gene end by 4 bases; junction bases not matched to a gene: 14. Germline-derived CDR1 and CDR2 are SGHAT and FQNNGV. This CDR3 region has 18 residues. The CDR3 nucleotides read TGTGCCAGCAGCCGGGGGGGGGCTAGCGGGAGGAACGCAGATACGCAGTATTTT. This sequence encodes CASSRGGASGRNADTQYF.

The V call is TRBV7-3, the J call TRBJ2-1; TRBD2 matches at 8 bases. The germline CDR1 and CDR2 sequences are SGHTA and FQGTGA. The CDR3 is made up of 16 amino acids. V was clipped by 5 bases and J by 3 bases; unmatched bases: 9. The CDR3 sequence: CASSRGSGGLYNEQFF. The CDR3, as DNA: TGTGCCAGCAGCCGAGGGTCGGGGGGGCTCTACAATGAGCAGTTCTTC.

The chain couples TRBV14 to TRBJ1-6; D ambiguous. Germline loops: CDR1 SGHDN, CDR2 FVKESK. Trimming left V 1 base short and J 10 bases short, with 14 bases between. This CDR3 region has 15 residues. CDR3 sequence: CASSQAPSANSPLHF. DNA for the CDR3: TGTGCCAGCAGCCAAGCCCCGTCCGCTAACTCACCCCTCCACTTT.

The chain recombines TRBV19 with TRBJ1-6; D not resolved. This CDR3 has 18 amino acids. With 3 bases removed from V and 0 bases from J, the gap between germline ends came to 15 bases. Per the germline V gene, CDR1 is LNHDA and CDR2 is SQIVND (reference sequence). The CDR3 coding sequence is TGTGCCAGTAGTATGGGCAGTCTTTCTCGCTCCTATAATTCACCCCTCCACTTT. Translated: CASSMGSLSRSYNSPLHF.

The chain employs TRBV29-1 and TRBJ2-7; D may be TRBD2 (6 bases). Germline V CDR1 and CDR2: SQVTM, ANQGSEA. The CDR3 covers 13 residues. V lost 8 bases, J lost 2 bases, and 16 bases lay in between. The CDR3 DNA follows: TGCAGCTTCCTTACCGGGAGAACCTACGAGCAGTACTTC. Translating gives CSFLTGRTYEQYF.

The CDR3 loop reads CASSWLAQGVETQYF. The CDR3 DNA sequence: TGCGCCAGCAGCTGGTTAGCACAGGGAGTAGAGACCCAGTACTTC. The V and J genes are TRBV5-1 and TRBJ2-5, with a weak D call TRBD1 (6 bases). The V gene's germline CDR1 is SGHRS and CDR2 YFSETQ. CDR3 size: 15 residues. The V and J ends lost 3 bases and 4 bases respectively, with 16 bases between them.

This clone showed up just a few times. CDR3 protein: CASSTVGANGPYEQYF. The CDR3 DNA is TGTGCCAGCTCGACGGTAGGGGCGAATGGCCCCTACGAGCAGTACTTC. This chain connects TRBV18 to TRBJ2-7; possible D gene TRBD1, 5 bases. Trimming took 6 bases from V and 2 from J, leaving 20 bases between them. Per the germline V gene, CDR1 is KGHSH and CDR2 is LQKENI. The CDR3 contains 16 residues.

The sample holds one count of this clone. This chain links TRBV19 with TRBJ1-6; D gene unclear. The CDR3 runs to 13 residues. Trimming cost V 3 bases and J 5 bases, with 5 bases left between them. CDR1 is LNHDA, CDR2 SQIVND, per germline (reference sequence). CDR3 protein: CASSIQDNSPLHF. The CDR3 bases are TGTGCCAGTAGTATCCAGGATAATTCACCCCTCCACTTT.

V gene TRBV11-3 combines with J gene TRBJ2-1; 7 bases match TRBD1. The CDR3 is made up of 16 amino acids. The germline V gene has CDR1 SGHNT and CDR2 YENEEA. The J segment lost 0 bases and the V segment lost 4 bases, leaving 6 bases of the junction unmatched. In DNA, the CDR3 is TGTGCCAGCAGCTCTCGGGACAGCCGCTCCTACAATGAGCAGTTCTTC. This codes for CASSSRDSRSYNEQFF.

CDR3 sequence: CASSGRRDTQETQYF. DNA of the CDR3: TGCGCCAGCAGCGGACGCCGGGACACCCAAGAGACCCAGTACTTC. V is TRBV5-1 and J is TRBJ2-5, with D perhaps TRBD1 (6 bases). V lost 4 bases to trimming and J lost 1 base, with 14 bases between them. This CDR3 contains 15 residues. Looked up from germline, CDR1 is SGHRS and CDR2 is YFSETQ.

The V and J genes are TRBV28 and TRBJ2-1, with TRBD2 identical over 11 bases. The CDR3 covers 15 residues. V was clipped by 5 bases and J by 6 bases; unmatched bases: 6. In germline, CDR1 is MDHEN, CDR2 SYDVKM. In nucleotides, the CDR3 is TGTGCCAGCAGTCCCTACCTAGCGGGAGGCAATGAGCAGTTCTTC. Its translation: CASSPYLAGGNEQFF.

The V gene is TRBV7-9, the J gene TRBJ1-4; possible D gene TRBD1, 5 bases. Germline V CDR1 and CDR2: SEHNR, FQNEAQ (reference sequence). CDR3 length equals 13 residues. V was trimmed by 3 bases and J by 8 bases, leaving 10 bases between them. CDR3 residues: CASSFQGWEKLFF. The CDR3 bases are TGTGCCAGCAGCTTCCAGGGCTGGGAAAAACTGTTTTTT.

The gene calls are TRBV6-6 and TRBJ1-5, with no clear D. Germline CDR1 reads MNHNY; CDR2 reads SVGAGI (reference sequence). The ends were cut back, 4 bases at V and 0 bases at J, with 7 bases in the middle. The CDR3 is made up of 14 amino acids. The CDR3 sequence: CASSLSLSNQPQHF. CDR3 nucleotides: TGTGCCAGCAGTTTGTCCCTTAGCAATCAGCCCCAGCATTTT.

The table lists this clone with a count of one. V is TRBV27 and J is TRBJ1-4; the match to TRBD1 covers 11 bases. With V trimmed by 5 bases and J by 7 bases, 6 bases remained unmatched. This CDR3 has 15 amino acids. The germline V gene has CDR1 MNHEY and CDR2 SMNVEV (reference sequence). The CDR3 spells CASSAGQGATEKLFF. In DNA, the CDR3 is TGTGCCAGCAGTGCCGGACAGGGGGCTACTGAAAAACTGTTTTTT.

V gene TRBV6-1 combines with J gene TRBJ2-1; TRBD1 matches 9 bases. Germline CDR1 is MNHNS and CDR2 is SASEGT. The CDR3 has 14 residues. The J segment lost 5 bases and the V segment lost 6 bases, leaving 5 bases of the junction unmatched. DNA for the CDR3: TGTGCCAGCAGGCCCGGGACAGGGAACAATGAGCAGTTCTTC. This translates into CASRPGTGNNEQFF.

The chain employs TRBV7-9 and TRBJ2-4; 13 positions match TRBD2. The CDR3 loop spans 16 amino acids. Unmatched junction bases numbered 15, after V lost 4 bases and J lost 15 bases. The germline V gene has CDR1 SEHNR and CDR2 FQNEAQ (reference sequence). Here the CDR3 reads CASSSWTSGREGSSYF. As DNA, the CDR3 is TGTGCCAGCAGCTCGTGGACTAGCGGGAGAGAGGGTTCTTCGTACTTC.

The CDR3 DNA reads as TGTGCCAGCAGCTCTACAGGGATCACCGGGGAGCTGTTTTTT. This codes for CASSSTGITGELFF. The chain combines TRBV2 with TRBJ2-2, with D possibly TRBD1 on 6 matching bases. The CDR3 runs 14 residues. Deletions cut 6 bases from V and 4 bases from J, with 12 bases between. Per the germline V gene, CDR1 is SNHLY and CDR2 is FYNNEI.

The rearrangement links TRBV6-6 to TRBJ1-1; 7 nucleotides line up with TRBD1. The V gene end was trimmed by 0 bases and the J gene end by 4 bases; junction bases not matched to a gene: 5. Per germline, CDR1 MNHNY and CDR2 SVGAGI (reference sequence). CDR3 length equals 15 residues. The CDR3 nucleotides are TGTGCCAGCAGTTACTCGACAGGGAGGAGCACTGAAGCTTTCTTT. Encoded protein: CASSYSTGRSTEAFF.

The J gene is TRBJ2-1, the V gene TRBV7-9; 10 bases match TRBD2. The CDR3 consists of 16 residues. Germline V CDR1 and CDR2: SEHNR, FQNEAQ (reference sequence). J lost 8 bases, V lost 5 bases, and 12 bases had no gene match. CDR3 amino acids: CASSPRAGGPNDEQFF. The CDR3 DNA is TGTGCCAGCAGCCCTCGAGCGGGAGGGCCCAATGATGAGCAGTTCTTC.